This T cell receptor (beta chain) was profiled in a study of blood T cell repertoires in COVID-19. Across the study: The United States, Italy and Spain were the sources of the acute and convalescent COVID-19 samples. PBMCs, B-cell-depleted T cells, or T cells provided the cDNA or gDNA that made up the material.

All enrollees were about 18 to 89 years old and from 20 to 30 US areas. Participants reported their clinical history, and cohort assignment relied on those reports. Profiled with immunoSEQ multiplex PCR; TCRdb holds only in-frame clones, not every one. The sample has fewer than 450,000 clones, approximately 85% seen once. This CDR3 comprises 15 residues. From germline, CDR1 is SGHTS and CDR2 YDEGEE. The V gene end was trimmed by 2 bases and the J gene end by 2 bases; junction bases not matched to a gene: 3. The chain uses TRBV5-8 and TRBJ1-3; 8 bases line up with TRBD1. The material sequenced was PBMCs or T cells enriched from blood (not recorded which). The TCR was taken from a middle-aged woman with acute COVID-19. The CDR3, as DNA: TGTGCCAGCAGCTTACAGGGGGAACCTGGAAACACCATATATTTT. Translation: CASSLQGEPGNTIYF.